The clone carrying this T cell receptor beta chain has more than one count but fewer than ten. Its specificity is unknown. Blood sampling was done at baseline, cycle 4 day 1, and cycle 7 day 1. The sample is drawn from a study of OX40 agonist ivuxolimab in advanced cancers. About the study: Patients received ivuxolimab, an intravenous treatment, every 2 weeks at 0.01 to 10 mg/kg. Partial responses were achieved by three patients: one hepatocellular carcinoma, two cutaneous melanoma.

Broader study findings: On average, a greater number of expanded clones characterised CD8+ T cells relative to CD4+.

TCRdb keeps only in-frame clones here, not all; method: immunoSEQ multiplex PCR. The top ten hold approximately 0.8% of the sample, which has 65,000 to 90,000 clones, around 88% seen once. With V trimmed by 5 bases and J by 0 bases, 1 base remained unmatched. CDR1 is SNHLY, CDR2 FYNNEI, per germline. The CDR3 has 14 amino acids. This chain connects TRBV2 to TRBJ2-3; TRBD2 aligns across 8 bases. The source of this sequence is an adult with an advanced solid tumor such as melanoma, head and neck, liver or kidney cancer. The source material was CD4+ or CD8+ T cells sorted from blood, sampled in a trial of the OX40 agonist ivuxolimab. CDR3 sequence reads: CASSLAGSTDTQYF. The DNA of the CDR3 is TGTGCCAGCAGTTTAGCGGGGAGCACAGATACGCAGTATTTT.